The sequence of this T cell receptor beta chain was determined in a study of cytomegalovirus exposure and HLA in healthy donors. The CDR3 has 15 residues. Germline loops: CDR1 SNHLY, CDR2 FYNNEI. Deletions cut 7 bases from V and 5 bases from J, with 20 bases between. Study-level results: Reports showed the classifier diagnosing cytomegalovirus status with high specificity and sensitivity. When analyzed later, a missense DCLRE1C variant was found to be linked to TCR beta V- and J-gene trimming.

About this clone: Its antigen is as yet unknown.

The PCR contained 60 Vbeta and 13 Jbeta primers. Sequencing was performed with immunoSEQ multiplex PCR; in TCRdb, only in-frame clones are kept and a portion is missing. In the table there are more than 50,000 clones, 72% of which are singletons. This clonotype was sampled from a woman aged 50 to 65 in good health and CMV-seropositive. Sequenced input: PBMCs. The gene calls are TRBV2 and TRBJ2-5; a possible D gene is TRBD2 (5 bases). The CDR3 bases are TGTGCCAGCATCCTTGAGGGTATTACATCGGAGACCCAGTACTTC. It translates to CASILEGITSETQYF. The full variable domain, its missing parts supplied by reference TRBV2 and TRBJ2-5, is EPEVTQTPSHQVTQMGQEVILRCVPISNHLYFYWYRQILGQKVEFLVSFYNNEISEKSEIFDDQFSVERPDGSNFTLKIRSTKLEDSAMYFCASILEGITSETQYFGPGTRLLVL.